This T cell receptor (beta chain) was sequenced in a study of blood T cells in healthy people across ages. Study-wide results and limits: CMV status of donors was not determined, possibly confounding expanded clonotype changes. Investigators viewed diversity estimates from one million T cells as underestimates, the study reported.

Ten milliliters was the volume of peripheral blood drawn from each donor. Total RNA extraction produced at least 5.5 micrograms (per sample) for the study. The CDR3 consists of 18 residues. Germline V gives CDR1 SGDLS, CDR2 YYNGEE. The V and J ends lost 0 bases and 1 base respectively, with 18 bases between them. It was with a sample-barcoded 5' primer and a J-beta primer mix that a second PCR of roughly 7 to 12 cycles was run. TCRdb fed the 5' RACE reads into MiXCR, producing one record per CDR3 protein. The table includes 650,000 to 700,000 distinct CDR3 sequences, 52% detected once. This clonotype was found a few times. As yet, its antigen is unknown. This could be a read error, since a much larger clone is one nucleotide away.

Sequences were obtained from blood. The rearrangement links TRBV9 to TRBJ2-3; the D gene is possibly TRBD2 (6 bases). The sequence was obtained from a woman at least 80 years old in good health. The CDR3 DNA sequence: TGTGCCAGCAGCGTAGGGCGGGGAGAGTGGAAACGCACAGATACGCAGTATTTT. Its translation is CASSVGRGEWKRTDTQYF. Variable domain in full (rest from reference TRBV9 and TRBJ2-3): DSGVTQTPKHLITATGQRVTLRCSPRSGDLSVYWYQQSLDQGLQFLIQYYNGEERAKGNILERFSAQQFPDLHSELNLSSLELGDSALYFCASSVGRGEWKRTDTQYFGPGTRLTVL.